This paragraph reports one T cell receptor beta chain. What antigen it recognizes has not been identified. No base quality information exists; no much larger clone differs at one position. TCRbeta CDR3 regions were amplified from genomic DNA by means of the immunoSEQ Assay, a bias-controlled multiplex PCR. On the study's bioinformatics: Within the assay, amplification of reference gene primers was used to estimate how many nucleated cells each sample contained. To quantify the absolute abundance of each unique TCRbeta CDR3 rearrangement, sequence reads were collapsed and filtered. Productive Simpson clonality was computed per sample as the square root of Simpson's diversity index over productive rearrangements. TCRdb stores this immuneACCESS table with in-frame sequences only. Part of the clones is absent; in the studies checked, under half of the shortfall reflects unresolved V genes, and no reason is known for the rest. The D gene and trimming were derived from the DNA, and the V and J assignments and clone size from that table. For this sample there are some 300,000 clones; 85% to 90% appear just once. The ten largest account for less than 9.5% of the sample.

Taken from the germline V gene, the CDR1 and CDR2 loops are ENHRY and SYGVKD. V ends up 8 bases short and J 6 bases short, with an unmatched junction base count of 13. The cysteine opens and the phenylalanine closes a CDR3 of 16 amino acids. The entry retains the CDR3 DNA only, 48 bases that are in frame from base 1. Enrolling through a virtual design, the prospective study's participants ranged in age from roughly 18 to 90 years and lived across 20 to 25 United States geographic areas. Cohort assignment in the prospective study relied on participant-reported clinical history from a screening survey and a study questionnaire. Recovered participants in ImmuneRACE Cohort 3 were defined as having two consecutive negative NP/OP PCR tests, clearance from a healthcare professional, or resolution of symptoms. Mobile phlebotomists in the prospective study collected whole blood, serum and a nasopharyngeal or oropharyngeal swab from every participant. Prospective study participants could optionally give additional blood draws and questionnaires over an approximately two-month period. Prospective study blood samples were shipped either frozen or at room temperature before DNA extraction.

This record belongs to a study of blood T cell repertoires in COVID-19 (dated by TCRdb to about 2020). In the study overall: Samples covering the acute and convalescent phases of COVID-19 were provided by collaborators in the United States, Italy and Spain. The material from the prospective study consisted of cDNA or gDNA derived from T cells, B-cell-depleted T cells, or PBMCs. Subjects who had been exposed to COVID-19, were actively infected with it, or had recovered from it provided the deeply sampled blood TCRbeta repertoires that made up the dataset. The repertoires were made available in a free public database intended to serve as a resource for research on the immune response to SARS-CoV-2. The samples were drawn from the first 160 participants of the ongoing ImmuneRACE study and from 1,254 subjects provided by 6 global collaborators. The sample metadata nearly always contained a de-identified subject ID, COVID-19 status, age in years and sex. Where HLA class I and class II types were available, the types were taken from metadata supplied by the sample provider, not from assay-based typing. Overall study results and their limits: The amount of clinical and demographic metadata varied by source and participant and was provided uncurated.

The sequence is built from TRBV10-3 and TRBJ1-2, with TRBD1 matching 12 junction bases. The sequenced sample consisted of PBMCs or T cells enriched from blood (not recorded which). This TCR came from a young woman who had recovered from COVID-19. In nucleotide form, the sequence is TGTGCCATCGACCCGGCGGGACAGGGGGCGCGCGATGGCTACACCTTC. The encoded protein is CAIDPAGQGARDGYTF.